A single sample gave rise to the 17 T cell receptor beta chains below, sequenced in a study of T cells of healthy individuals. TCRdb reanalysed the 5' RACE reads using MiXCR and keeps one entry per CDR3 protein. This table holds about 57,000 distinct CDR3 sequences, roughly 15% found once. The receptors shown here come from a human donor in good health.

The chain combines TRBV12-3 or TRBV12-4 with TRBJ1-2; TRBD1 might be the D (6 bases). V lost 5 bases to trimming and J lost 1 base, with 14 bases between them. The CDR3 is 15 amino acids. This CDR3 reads CASSPPGQFNYGYTF. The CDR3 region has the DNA TGTGCCAGCAGTCCCCCCGGACAGTTTAACTATGGCTACACCTTC.

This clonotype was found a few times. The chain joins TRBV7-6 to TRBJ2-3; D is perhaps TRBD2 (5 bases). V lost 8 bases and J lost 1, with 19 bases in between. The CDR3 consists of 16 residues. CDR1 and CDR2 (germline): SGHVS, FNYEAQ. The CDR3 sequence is CASRAFSGSRTDTQYF. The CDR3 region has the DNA TGTGCCAGCCGAGCTTTCTCTGGGAGCCGCACAGATACGCAGTATTTT.

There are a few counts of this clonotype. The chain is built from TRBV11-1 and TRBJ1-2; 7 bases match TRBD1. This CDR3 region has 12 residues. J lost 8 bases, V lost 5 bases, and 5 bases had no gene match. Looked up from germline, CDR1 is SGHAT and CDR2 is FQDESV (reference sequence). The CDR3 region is CASSRGQDGYTF. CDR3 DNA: TGTGCCAGCAGCCGAGGACAGGACGGCTACACCTTC.

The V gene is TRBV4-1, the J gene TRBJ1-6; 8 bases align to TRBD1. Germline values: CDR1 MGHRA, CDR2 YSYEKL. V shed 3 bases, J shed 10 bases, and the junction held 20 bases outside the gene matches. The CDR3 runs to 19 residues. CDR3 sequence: CASSHPMGRGRRGWSPLHF. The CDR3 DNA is TGCGCCAGCAGCCACCCCATGGGCAGGGGGCGCCGGGGTTGGTCACCCCTCCACTTT.

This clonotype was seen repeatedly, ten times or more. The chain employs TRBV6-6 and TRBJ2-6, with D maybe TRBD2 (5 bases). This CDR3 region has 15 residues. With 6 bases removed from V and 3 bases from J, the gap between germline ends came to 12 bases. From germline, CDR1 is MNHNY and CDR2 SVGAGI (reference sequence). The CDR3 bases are TGTGCCAGCAGCACTAAAGGGAGTGGGGCCAACGTCCTGACTTTC. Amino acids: CASSTKGSGANVLTF.

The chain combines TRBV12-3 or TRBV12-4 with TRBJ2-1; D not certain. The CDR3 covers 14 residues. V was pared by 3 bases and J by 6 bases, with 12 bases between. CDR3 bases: TGTGCCAGCAGTTTGGGGTCTCTAAGCAATGAGCAGTTCTTC. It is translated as CASSLGSLSNEQFF.

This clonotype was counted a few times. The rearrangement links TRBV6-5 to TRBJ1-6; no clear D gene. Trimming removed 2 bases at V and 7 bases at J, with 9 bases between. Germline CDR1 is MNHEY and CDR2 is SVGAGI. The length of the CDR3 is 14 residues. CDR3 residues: CASSYGSMNSPLHF. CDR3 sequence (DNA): TGTGCCAGCAGTTACGGGAGCATGAATTCACCCCTCCACTTT.

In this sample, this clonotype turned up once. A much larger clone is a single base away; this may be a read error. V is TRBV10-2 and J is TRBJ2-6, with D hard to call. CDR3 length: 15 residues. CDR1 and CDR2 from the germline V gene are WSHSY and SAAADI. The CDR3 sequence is CPSSESTAGANVLTF. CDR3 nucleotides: TGCCCCAGCAGTGAGTCGACGGCCGGGGCCAACGTCCTGACTTTC.

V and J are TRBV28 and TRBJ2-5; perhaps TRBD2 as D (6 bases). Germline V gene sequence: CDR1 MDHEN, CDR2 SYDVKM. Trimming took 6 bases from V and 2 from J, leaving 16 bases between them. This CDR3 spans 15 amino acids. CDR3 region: CASSLPGGTQETQYF. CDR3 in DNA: TGTGCCAGCAGCCTTCCCGGGGGAACACAAGAGACCCAGTACTTC.

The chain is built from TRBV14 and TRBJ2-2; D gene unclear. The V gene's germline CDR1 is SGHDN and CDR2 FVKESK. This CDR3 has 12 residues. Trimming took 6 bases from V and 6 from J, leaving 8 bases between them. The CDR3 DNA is TGTGCCAGCAGGCAAAGAGCCGGGGAGCTGTTTTTT. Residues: CASRQRAGELFF.

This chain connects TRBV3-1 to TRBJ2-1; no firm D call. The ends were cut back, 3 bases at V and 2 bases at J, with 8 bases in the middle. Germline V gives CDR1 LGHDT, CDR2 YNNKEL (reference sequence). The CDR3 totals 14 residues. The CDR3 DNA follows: TGTGCCAGCAGCCATCGGCGGACCTACAATGAGCAGTTCTTC. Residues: CASSHRRTYNEQFF.

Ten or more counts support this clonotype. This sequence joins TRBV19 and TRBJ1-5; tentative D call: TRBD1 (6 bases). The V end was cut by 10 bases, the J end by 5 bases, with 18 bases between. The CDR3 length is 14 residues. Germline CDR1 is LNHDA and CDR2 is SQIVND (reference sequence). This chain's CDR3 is CATRWGLEDQPQHF. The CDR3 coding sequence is TGTGCCACCCGTTGGGGGCTAGAGGATCAGCCCCAGCATTTT.

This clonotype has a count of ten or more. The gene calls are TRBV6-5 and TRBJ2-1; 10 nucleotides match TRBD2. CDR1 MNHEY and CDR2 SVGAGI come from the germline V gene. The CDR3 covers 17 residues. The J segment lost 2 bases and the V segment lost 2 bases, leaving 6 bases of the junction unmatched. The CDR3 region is CASSYHSGRLPYNEQFF. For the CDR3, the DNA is TGTGCCAGCAGTTACCATAGCGGGAGGCTGCCCTACAATGAGCAGTTCTTC.

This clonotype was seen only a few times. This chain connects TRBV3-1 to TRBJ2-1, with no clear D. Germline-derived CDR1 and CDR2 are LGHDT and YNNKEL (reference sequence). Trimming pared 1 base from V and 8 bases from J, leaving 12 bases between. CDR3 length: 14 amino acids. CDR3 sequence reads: CASSQVDPLDEQFF. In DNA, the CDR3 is TGTGCCAGCAGCCAAGTGGACCCGCTGGATGAGCAGTTCTTC.

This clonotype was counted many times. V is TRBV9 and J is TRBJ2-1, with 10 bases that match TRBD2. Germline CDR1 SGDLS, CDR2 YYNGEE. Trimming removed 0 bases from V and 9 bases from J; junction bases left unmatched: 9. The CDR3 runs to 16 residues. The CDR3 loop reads CASSVDIGLAEREQFF. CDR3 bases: TGTGCCAGCAGCGTAGACATTGGACTAGCGGAACGTGAGCAGTTCTTC.

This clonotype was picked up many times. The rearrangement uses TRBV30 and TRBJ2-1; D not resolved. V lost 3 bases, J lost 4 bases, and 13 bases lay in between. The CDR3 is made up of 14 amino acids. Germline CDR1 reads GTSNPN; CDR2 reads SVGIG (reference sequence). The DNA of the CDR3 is TGTGCCTGGAGGGGTCTCACTGGATACAATGAGCAGTTCTTC. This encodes CAWRGLTGYNEQFF.

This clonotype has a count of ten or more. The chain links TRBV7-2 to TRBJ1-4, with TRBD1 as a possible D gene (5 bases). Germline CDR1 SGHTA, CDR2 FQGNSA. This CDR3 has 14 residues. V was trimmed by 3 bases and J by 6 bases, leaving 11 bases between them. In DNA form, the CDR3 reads TGTGCCAGCAGCTTTACCGGGACGGATGAAAAACTGTTTTTT. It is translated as CASSFTGTDEKLFF.